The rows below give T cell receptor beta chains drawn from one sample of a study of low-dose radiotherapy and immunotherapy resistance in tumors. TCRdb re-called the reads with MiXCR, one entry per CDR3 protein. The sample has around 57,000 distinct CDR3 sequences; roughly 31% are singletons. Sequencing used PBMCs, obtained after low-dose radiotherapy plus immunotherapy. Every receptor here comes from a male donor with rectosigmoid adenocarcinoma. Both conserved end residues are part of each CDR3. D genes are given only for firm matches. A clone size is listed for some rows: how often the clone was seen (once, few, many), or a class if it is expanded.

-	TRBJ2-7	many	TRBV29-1	TGCAGCGTTGAAGATCGCTCTAAGAGGTCCTACGAGCAGTACTTC	CSVEDRSKRSYEQYF
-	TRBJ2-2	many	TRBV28	TGTGCCAGCAGTCCCCAGGCGGGGTTAAACACCGGGGAGCTGTTTTTT	CASSPQAGLNTGELFF
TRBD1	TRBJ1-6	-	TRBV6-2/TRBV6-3	TGTGCCAGCAGTTACTCGCGACAGGGGAATTCACCCCTCCACTTT	CASSYSRQGNSPLHF
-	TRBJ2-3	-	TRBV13	TGTGCCAGCACAGTACATGCGGATACGCAGTATTTT	CASTVHADTQYF
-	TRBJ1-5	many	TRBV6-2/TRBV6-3	TGTGCCAGCAGTGGGGACTCAGGCGGGCAGCCCCAGCATTTT	CASSGDSGGQPQHF
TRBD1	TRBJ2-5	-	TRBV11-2	TGTGCCAGCAGCACTGGACAGGGGACTACGCTGGAGACCCAGTACTTC	CASSTGQGTTLETQYF
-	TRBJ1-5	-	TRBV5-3	TGTGCCAGCAGCTCCCGACAGCTTAGTAATAGCAATCAGCCCCAGCATTTT	CASSSRQLSNSNQPQHF
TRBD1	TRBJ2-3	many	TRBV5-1	TGCGCCAGCAGCATAGCGGGACAGGGGGCGTCAGATACGCAGTATTTT	CASSIAGQGASDTQYF
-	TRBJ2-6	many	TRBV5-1	TGCGCCAGCACGACTACCACAGGGAGCCCCGGGGCCAACGTCCTGACTTTC	CASTTTTGSPGANVLTF
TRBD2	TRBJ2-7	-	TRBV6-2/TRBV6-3	TGTGCCAGCAGTTACTTTGGACTAGCGGGAGGGAATGGAGAGCAGTACTTC	CASSYFGLAGGNGEQYF
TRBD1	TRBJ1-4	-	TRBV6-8	TGTGCCAGCAGTGAAGCCTCATTTGGGACAGGTTCTAATGAAAAACTGTTTTTT	CASSEASFGTGSNEKLFF
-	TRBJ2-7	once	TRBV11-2	TGTGCCAGCAGCTCGGGGACAAAAAGCTCCTACGAGCAGTACTTC	CASSSGTKSSYEQYF
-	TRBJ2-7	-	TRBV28	TGTGCCAGTTCCACGGGTTCCTACGAGCAGTACTTC	CASSTGSYEQYF
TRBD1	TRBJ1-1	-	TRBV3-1	TGTGCCAGCAGCCAAGATCTTAGGACAGGGCAAGCTTTCTTT	CASSQDLRTGQAFF
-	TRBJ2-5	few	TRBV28	TGTGCCAGCGATACCTCGCTAGCGCGAGCGACCCAGTACTTC	CASDTSLARATQYF
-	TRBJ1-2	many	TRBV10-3	TGTGCCATCAGCCTAAGAGGGACGGAATATGGCTACACCTTC	CAISLRGTEYGYTF
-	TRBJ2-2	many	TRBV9	TGTGCCAGCAGCCCCTTTAGCGGACCCGGGGAGCTGTTTTTT	CASSPFSGPGELFF
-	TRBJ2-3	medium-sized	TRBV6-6	TGTGCCAGCACCTCGGGAGCAGTCCTCGATACGCAGTATTTT	CASTSGAVLDTQYF
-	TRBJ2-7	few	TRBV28	TGTGCCACCTCGGACAGACTCTACGAGCAGTACTTC	CATSDRLYEQYF
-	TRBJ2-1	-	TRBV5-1	TGCGCCAGCAGCCCCATAGGGGTGGACGGCAATGAGCAGTTCTTC	CASSPIGVDGNEQFF
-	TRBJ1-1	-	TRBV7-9	TGTGCCAGCAGCTTAAAGGGGGAACCCAACACTGAAGCTTTCTTT	CASSLKGEPNTEAFF
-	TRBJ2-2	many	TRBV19	TGTGCCAGTAGTGGGGGCACCGGGGAGCTGTTTTTT	CASSGGTGELFF
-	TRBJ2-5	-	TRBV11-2	TGTGCCAGCAGCCCTTTTGAGGGTCGAAAAGAGACCCAGTACTTC	CASSPFEGRKETQYF
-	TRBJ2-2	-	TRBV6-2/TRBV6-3	TGTGCCAGCAGTTACTACTACCCTACGAACACCGGGGAGCTGTTTTTT	CASSYYYPTNTGELFF
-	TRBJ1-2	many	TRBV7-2	TGTGCCAGCAGATCAAGTGGGGGTGGAGGGGAGGGGAATGGCTACACCTTC	CASRSSGGGGEGNGYTF
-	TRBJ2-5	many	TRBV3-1	TGTGCCAGCAGCCGGTACAGCATTCAAGAGACCCAGTACTTC	CASSRYSIQETQYF
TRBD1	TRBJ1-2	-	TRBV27	TGTGCCAGCAGTAAGACAGGGTACTATGGCTACACCTTC	CASSKTGYYGYTF
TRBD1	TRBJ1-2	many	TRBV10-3	TGTGCCATCAGAGATACAGGGGGCGAATATGGCTACACCTTC	CAIRDTGGEYGYTF
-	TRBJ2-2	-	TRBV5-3	TGCGCCAGCAGTTCGGGGCAAACGCCCGGGGAGCTGTTTTTT	CASSSGQTPGELFF
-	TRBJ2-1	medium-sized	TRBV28	TGTGCCAGTACCGACAGCGTCCACAATGAGCAGTTCTTC	CASTDSVHNEQFF
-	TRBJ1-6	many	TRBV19	TGTGCCAGTAGTTTGGCAGAGGGGTATTCACCCCTCCACTTT	CASSLAEGYSPLHF
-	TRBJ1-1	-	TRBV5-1	TGCGCCAGCAGCCCGGCCGGGACACTGAACACTGAAGCTTTCTTT	CASSPAGTLNTEAFF
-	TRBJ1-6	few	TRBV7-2	TGTGCCAGCAGCTCCTCCAATTCACCCCTCCACTTT	CASSSSNSPLHF
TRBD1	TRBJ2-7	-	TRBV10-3	TGTGCCATCAGTGAAGGACAGGTCTACGAGCAGTACTTC	CAISEGQVYEQYF
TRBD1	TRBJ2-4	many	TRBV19	TGTGCCAGTAGTATAGGGACCGGGACAGGGAAAAACATTCAGTACTTC	CASSIGTGTGKNIQYF
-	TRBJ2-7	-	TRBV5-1	TGCGCCAGCAGCTTGGGACACGGCGGTCCGAGCTCCTACGAGCAGTACTTC	CASSLGHGGPSSYEQYF
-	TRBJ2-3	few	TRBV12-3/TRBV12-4	TGTGCCAGCAGCTATCCCGAGATAGGGGGAACAGATACGCAGTATTTT	CASSYPEIGGTDTQYF
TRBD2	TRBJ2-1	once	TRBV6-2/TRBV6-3	TGTGCCAGCAGCCCTAGCGGAACCTCCTACAATGAGCAGTTCTTC	CASSPSGTSYNEQFF
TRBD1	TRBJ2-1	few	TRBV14	TGTGCCAGCAGCCGCATAACCGGGACAGGGGGCGATGAGCAGTTCTTC	CASSRITGTGGDEQFF
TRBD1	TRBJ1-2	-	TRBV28	TGTGCCAGCACTGCGGGTCCAGGGGGCGCCTACTATGGCTACACCTTC	CASTAGPGGAYYGYTF
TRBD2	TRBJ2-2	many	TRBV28	TGTGCCAGCCGGACTAGCGGGAGGACCGGGGAGCTGTTTTTT	CASRTSGRTGELFF
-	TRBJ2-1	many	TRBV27	TGTGCCAGCAGTTTATCGGCAGGGGTCGATGAGCAGTTCTTC	CASSLSAGVDEQFF
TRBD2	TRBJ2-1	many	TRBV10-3	TGTGCCACCTCTAGCGGGGACAATGAGCAGTTCTTC	CATSSGDNEQFF
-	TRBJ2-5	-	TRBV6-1	TGTGCCAGCAGTGAACGGCAGGGCACGCAAGAGACCCAGTACTTC	CASSERQGTQETQYF
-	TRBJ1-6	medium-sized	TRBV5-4	TGTGCCAGCAGCTTGCCGGGGGCGCCTTCACCCCTCCACTTT	CASSLPGAPSPLHF
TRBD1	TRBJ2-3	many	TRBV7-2	TGTGCCAGCAGCCTACGGACAGGGCGCACAGATACGCAGTATTTT	CASSLRTGRTDTQYF
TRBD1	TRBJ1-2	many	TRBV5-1	TGCGCCAGCAGCCCCGCACGGACAGGAGGCTACACCTTC	CASSPARTGGYTF
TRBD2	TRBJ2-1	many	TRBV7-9	TGTGCCAGCAGCTCCGCGACGGGAGGACCCTACAATGAGCAGTTCTTC	CASSSATGGPYNEQFF
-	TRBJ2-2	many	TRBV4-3	TGCGCCAGCAGCCAAGAGACCCGGGCGCTGAACACCGGGGAGCTGTTTTTT	CASSQETRALNTGELFF
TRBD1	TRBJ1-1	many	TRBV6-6	TGTGCCAGCAGTTACGCAGAGACAGGGACTGAAGCTTTCTTT	CASSYAETGTEAFF
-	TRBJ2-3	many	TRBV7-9	TGTGCCAGCAGCTTTAGGGAACGCTTCACAGATACGCAGTATTTT	CASSFRERFTDTQYF
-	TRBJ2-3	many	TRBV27	TGTGCCAGCAGTTTACGGTCAGATACGCAGTATTTT	CASSLRSDTQYF
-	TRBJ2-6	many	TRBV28	TGTGCCAGCAACCCTGCAACGGATGGGGCCAACGTCCTGACTTTC	CASNPATDGANVLTF
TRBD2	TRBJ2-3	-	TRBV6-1	TGTGCCAGCAGTTCGCGGCCAGCGGGAGGGACAGATACGCAGTATTTT	CASSSRPAGGTDTQYF
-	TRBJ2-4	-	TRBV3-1	TGTGCCAGCAGCCAGGGTGACCACCTTCAGTACTTC	CASSQGDHLQYF
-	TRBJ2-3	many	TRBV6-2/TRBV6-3	TGTGCCAGCAGTTACTCGATTAGTGAACAGGTTTGGGATACGCAGTATTTT	CASSYSISEQVWDTQYF
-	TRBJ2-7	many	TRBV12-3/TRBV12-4	TGTGCCAGCAGTTTAGGAGACTTCTCCTACGAGCAGTACTTC	CASSLGDFSYEQYF